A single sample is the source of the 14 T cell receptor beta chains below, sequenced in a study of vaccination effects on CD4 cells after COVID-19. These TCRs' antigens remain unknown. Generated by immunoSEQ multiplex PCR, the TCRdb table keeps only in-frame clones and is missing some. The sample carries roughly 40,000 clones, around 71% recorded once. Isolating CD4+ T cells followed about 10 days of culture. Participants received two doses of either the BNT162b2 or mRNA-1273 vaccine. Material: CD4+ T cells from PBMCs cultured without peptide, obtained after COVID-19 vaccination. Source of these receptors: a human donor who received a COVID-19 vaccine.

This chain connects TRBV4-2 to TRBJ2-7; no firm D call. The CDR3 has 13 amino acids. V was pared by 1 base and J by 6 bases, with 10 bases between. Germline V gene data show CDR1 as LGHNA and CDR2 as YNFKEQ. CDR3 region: CASSQVAVVEQYF. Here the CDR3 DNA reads TGTGCCAGCAGCCAAGTGGCAGTCGTCGAGCAGTACTTC.

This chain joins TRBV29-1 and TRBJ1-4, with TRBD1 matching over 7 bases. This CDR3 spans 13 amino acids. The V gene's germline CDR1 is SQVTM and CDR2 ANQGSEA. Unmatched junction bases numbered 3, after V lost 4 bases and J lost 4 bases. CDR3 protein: CSVGRQGNEKLFF. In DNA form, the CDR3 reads TGCAGCGTTGGACGACAGGGTAATGAAAAACTGTTTTTT.

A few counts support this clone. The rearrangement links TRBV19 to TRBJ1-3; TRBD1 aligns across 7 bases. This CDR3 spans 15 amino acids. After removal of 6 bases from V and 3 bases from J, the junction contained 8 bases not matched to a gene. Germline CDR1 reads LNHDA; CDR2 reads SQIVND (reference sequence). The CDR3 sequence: CASRKTGNLGNTIYF. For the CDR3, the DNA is TGTGCCAGTAGGAAGACAGGGAACCTTGGAAACACCATATATTTT.

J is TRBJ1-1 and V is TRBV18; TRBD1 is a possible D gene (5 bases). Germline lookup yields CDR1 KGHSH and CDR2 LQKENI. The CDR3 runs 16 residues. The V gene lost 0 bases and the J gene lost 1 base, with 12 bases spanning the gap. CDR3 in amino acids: CASSPPLRGTNTEAFF. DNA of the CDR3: TGTGCCAGCTCACCACCGTTGCGGGGGACGAACACTGAAGCTTTCTTT.

The CDR3 is CASTRGNRVEKLFF. The CDR3 nucleotides are TGTGCCAGTACCAGGGGGAATCGGGTGGAAAAACTGTTTTTT. The V and J genes are TRBV19 and TRBJ1-4; 7 positions match TRBD1. J gave up 8 bases and V 7 bases, and 10 bases lay outside the gene matches. This CDR3 spans 14 amino acids. Per germline, CDR1 LNHDA and CDR2 SQIVND (reference sequence).

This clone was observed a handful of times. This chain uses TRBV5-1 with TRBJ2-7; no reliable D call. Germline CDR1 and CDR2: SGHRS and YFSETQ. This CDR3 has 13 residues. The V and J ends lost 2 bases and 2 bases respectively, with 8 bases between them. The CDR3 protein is CASSFMGTYEQYF. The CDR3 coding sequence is TGCGCCAGCAGCTTTATGGGGACCTACGAGCAGTACTTC. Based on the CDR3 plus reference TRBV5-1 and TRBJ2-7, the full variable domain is KAGVTQTPRYLIKTRGQQVTLSCSPISGHRSVSWYQQTPGQGLQFLFEYFSETQRNKGNFPGRFSGRQFSNSRSEMNVSTLELGDSALYLCASSFMGTYEQYFGPGTRLTVT.

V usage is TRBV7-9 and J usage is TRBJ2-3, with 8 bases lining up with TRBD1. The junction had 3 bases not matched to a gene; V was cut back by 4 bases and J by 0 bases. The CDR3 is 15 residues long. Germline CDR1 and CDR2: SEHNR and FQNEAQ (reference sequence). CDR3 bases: TGTGCCAGCAGCTCGCGGACAGGGAGCACAGATACGCAGTATTTT. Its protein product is CASSSRTGSTDTQYF.

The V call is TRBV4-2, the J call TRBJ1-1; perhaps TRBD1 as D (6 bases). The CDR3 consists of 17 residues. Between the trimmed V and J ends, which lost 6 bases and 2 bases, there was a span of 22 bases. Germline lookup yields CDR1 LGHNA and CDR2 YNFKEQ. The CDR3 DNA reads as TGTGCCAGCAGACTCAGGGGATCGGCAGGGCCAAACACTGAAGCTTTCTTT. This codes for CASRLRGSAGPNTEAFF.

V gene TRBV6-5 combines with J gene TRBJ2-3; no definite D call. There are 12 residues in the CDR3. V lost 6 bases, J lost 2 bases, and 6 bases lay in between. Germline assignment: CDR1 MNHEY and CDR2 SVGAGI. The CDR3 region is CASREYTDTQYF. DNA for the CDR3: TGTGCCAGCAGGGAGTACACAGATACGCAGTATTTT.

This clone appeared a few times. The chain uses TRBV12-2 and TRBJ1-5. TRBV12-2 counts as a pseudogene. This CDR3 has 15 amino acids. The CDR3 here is CASRPDPYSNQPQHF. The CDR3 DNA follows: TGTGCAAGTCGCCCGGACCCCTATAGCAATCAGCCCCAGCATTTT.

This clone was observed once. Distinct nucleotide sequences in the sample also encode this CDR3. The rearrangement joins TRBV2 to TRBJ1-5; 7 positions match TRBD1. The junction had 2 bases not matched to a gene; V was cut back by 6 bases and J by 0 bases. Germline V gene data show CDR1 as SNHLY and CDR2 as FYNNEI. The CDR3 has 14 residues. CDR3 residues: CASSDRDSNQPQHF. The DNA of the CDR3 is TGTGCCAGCAGCGACAGGGATAGCAATCAGCCCCAGCATTTT.

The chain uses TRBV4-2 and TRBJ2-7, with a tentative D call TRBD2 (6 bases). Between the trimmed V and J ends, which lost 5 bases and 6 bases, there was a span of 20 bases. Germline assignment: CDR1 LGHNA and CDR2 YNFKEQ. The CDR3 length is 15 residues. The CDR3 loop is CASSSRPGVYVEQYF. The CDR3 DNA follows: TGTGCCAGCAGCTCAAGGCCGGGAGTGTATGTCGAGCAGTACTTC.

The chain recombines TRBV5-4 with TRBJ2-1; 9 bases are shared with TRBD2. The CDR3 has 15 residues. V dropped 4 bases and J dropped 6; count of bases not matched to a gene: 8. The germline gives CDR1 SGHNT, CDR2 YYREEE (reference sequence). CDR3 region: CASSLGGGGANEQFF. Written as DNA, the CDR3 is TGTGCCAGCAGCCTCGGCGGCGGGGGGGCCAATGAGCAGTTCTTC.

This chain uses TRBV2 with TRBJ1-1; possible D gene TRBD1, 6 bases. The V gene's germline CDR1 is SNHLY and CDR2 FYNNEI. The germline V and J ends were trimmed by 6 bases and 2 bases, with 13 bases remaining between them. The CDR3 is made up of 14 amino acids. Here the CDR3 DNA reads TGTGCCAGCAGCTTGAAGGGGGAAAACACTGAAGCTTTCTTT. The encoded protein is CASSLKGENTEAFF.